The clone carrying this T cell receptor beta chain was observed a single time. What it recognizes is unknown. Germline V gives CDR1 MDHEN, CDR2 SYDVKM. The CDR3 spans 14 residues. Trimming cost V 3 bases and J 3 bases, with 10 bases left between them. The data were taken from a study of shared clonotypes between healthy human individuals. Study summary: A couple of women and three men aged 18 to 49 made up the donors. Study conclusions and caveats: Naive CD4 clonotypes overlapped across a handful of donors at 4.5% to 5.5%.

Assay: immunoSEQ multiplex PCR; the TCRdb copy retains only in-frame clones and omits some. The sample includes roughly 850,000 clones, around 96% of them seen just once. CD45RO negativity and positive selection for CCR7 defined naive CD8 cells, a population that excluded terminally differentiated effector memory CD45RA+ cells. The sequenced material came from naive CD8+ T cells sorted from blood. The sequence came from a man aged 25 to 40 in good health. The V and J genes are TRBV28 and TRBJ2-3; D is undetermined. CDR3 sequence reads: CASSFPQSTDTQYF. The CDR3 region has the DNA TGTGCCAGCAGTTTTCCCCAGTCAACAGATACGCAGTATTTT.